The clone carrying this T cell receptor (beta chain) was observed a handful of times. Its antigen is unidentified. TCRdb's copy holds only in-frame clones and misses some; the assay was immunoSEQ multiplex PCR. The repertoire holds roughly 99,000 clones, with 89% as singletons. The source of the sample is a study of T cell responses to AZD1222 COVID-19 vaccine. Study results and limitations: Following two doses of AZD1222, Spike-specific TCR breadth and depth rose. Per reports, nearly half of all spike-specific TCRs target regions that are unmutated in variants. The peak T cell response came first, and repertoires were sampled only after it. Donor demographics were predominantly white British with a female majority; clonal diversity may be underestimated.

The CDR3 spans 13 residues. V lost 4 bases to trimming and J lost 1 base, with 4 bases between them. CDR1 SNHLY and CDR2 FYNNEI come from the germline V gene. The chain is built from TRBV2 and TRBJ2-2; D gene ambiguous. The receptor was derived from an adult in good health. The source was peripheral blood, collected on day 0 of AZD1222 vaccination. In DNA, the CDR3 is TGTGCCAGCAGTGGGGTGAACACCGGGGAGCTGTTTTTT. Translating it yields CASSGVNTGELFF.